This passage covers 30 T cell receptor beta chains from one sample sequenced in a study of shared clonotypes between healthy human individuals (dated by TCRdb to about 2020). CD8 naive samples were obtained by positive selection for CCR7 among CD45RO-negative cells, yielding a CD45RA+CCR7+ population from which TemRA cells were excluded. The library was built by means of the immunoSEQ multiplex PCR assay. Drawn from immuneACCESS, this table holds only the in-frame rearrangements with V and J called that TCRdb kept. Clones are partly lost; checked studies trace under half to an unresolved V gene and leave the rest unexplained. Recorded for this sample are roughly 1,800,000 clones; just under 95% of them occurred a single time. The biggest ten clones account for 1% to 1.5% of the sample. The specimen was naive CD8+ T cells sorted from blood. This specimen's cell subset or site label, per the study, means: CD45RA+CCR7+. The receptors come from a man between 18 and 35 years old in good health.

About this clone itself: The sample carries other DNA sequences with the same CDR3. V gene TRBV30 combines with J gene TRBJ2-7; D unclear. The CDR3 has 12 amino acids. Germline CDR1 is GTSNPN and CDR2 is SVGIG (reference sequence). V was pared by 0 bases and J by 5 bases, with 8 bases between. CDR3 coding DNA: TGTGCCTGGAGTGTAGGTGGGCACGAGCAGTACTTC. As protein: CAWSVGGHEQYF.

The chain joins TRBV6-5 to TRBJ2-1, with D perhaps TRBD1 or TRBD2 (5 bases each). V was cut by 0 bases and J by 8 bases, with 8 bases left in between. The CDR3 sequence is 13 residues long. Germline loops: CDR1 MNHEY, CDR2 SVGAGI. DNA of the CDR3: TGTGCCAGCAGTTACTCGAGGGGACATGAGCAGTTCTTC. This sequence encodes CASSYSRGHEQFF.

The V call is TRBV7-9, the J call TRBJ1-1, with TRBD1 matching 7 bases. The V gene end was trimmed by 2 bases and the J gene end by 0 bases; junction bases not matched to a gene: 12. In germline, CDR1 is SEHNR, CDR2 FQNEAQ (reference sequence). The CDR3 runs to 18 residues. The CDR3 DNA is TGTGCCAGCAGCTTATTGCCTTCCGGACAGGAGATGAACACTGAAGCTTTCTTT. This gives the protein CASSLLPSGQEMNTEAFF.

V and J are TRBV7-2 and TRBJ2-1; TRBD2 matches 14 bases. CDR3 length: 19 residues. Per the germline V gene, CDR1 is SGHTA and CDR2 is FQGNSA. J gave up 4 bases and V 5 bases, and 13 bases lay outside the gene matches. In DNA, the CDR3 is TGTGCCAGCAGCCCCCAGGGACTAGCGGGGGAAAACTCTTACAATGAGCAGTTCTTC. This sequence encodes CASSPQGLAGENSYNEQFF. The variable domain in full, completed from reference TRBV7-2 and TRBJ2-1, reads GAGVSQSPSNKVTEKGKDVELRCDPISGHTALYWYRQSLGQGLEFLIYFQGNSAPDKSGLPSDRFSAERTGGSVSTLTIQRTQQEDSAVYLCASSPQGLAGENSYNEQFFGPGTRLTVL.

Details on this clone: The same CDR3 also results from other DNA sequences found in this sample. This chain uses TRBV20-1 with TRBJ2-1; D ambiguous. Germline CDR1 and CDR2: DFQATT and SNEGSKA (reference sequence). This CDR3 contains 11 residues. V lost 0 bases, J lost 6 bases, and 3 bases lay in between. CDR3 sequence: CSARDSNEQFF. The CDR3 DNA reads TGCAGTGCTAGAGATAGCAATGAGCAGTTCTTC.

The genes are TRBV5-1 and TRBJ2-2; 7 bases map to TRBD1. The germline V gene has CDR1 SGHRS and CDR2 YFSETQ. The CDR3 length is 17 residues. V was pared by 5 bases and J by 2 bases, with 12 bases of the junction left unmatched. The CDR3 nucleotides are TGCGCCAGCAGTCCTCCGTCAGGGGGTTTCAACACCGGGGAGCTGTTTTTT. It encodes CASSPPSGGFNTGELFF.

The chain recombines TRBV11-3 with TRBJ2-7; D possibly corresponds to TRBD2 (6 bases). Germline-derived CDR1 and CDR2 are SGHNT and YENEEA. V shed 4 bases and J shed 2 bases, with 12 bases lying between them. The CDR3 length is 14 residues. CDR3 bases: TGTGCCAGCAGCTCCGGGACTGAGCCCTACGAGCAGTACTTC. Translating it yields CASSSGTEPYEQYF.

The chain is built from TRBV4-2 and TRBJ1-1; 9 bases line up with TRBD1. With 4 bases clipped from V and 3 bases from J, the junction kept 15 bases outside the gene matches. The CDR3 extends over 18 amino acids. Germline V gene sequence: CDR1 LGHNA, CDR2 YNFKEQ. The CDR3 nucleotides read TGTGCCAGCAGCCGCTCCGGGACAGGGTGGGAGGTGGACACTGAAGCTTTCTTT. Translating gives CASSRSGTGWEVDTEAFF.

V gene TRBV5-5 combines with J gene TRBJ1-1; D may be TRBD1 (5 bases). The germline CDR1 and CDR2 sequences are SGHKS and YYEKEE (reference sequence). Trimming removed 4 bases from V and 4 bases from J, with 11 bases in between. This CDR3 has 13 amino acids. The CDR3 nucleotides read TGTGCCAGCAGCGCAGGGTTTACCACTGAAGCTTTCTTT. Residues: CASSAGFTTEAFF.

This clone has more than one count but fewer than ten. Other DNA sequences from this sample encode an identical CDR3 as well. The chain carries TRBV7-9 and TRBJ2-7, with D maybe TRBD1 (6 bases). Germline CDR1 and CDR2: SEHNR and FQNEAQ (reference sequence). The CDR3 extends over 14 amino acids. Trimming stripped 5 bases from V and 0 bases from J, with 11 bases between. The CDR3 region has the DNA TGTGCCAGCAGCCCCCCGGGACACTCCTACGAGCAGTACTTC. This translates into CASSPPGHSYEQYF.

CDR3 nucleotides: TGTGCCAGCAGCGCGGGATGGGGTCACGGCTACACCTTC. This encodes CASSAGWGHGYTF. This chain links TRBV7-9 with TRBJ1-2; D unclear. CDR3 length: 13 residues. Germline V gene sequence: CDR1 SEHNR, CDR2 FQNEAQ (reference sequence). Trimming pared 5 bases from V and 8 bases from J, leaving 15 bases between.

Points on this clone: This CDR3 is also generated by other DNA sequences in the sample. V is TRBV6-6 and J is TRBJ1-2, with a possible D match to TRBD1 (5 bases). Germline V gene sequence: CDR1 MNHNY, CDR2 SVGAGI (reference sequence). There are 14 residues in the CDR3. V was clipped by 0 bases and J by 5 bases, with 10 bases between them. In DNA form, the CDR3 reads TGTGCCAGCAGTTACTCGGAGGGACCTTATGGCTACACCTTC. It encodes CASSYSEGPYGYTF.

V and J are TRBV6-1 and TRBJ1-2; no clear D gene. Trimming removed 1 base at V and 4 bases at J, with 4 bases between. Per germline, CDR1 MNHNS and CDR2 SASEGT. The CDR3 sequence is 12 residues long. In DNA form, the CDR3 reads TGTGCCAGCAGTGAAGACATCTATGGCTACACCTTC. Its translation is CASSEDIYGYTF.

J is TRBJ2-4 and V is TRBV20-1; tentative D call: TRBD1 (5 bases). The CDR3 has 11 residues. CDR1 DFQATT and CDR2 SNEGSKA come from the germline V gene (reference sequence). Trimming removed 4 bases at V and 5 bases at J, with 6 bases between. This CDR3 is CSATRENIQYF. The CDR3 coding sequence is TGCAGTGCTACCAGGGAAAACATTCAGTACTTC.

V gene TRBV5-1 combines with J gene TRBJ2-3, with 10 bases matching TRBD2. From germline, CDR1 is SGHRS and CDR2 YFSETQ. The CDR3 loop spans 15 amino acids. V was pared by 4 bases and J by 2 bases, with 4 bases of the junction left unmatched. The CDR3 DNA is TGCGCCAGCAGCCCCGGACTAGCGGCCACAGATACGCAGTATTTT. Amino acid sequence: CASSPGLAATDTQYF.

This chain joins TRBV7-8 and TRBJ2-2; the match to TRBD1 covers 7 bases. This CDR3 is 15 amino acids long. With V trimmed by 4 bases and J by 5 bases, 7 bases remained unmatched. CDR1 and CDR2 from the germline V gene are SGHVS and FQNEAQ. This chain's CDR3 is CASSWGQLATGELFF. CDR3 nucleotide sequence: TGTGCCAGCAGCTGGGGACAGCTTGCGACCGGGGAGCTGTTTTTT.

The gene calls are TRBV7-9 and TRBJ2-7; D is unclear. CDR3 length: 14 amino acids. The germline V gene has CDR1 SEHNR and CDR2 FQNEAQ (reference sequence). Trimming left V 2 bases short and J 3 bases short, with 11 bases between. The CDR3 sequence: CASSLSDRSYEQYF. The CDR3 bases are TGTGCCAGCAGCTTATCGGACCGAAGCTACGAGCAGTACTTC.

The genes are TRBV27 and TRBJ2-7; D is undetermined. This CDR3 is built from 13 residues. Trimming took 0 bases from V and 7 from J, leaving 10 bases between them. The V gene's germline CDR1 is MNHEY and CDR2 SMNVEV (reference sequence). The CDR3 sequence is CASSLSPPEEQYF. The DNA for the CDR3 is TGTGCCAGCAGTTTATCCCCGCCAGAGGAGCAGTACTTC.

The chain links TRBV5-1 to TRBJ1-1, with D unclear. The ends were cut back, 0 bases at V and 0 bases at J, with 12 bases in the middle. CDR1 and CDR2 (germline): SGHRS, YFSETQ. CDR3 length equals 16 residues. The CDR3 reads CASSLGARVMNTEAFF. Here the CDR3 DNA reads TGCGCCAGCAGCTTGGGGGCTCGGGTAATGAACACTGAAGCTTTCTTT.

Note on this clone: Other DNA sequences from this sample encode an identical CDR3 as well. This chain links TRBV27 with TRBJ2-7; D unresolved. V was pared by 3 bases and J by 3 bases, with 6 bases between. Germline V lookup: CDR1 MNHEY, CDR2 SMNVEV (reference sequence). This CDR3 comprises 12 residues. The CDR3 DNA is TGTGCCAGCAGTTTGAACAGCTACGAGCAGTACTTC. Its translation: CASSLNSYEQYF.

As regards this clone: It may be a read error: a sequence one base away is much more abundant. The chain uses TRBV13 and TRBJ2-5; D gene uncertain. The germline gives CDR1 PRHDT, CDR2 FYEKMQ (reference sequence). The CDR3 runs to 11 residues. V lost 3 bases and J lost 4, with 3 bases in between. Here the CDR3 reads CASSLVETQYF. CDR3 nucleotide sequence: TGTGCCAGCAGCTTGGTAGAGACCCAGTACTTC.

In DNA, the CDR3 is TGTGCCAGCAACGATTCCGGGACAGGGCGCACAGATACGCAGTATTTT. It codes for CASNDSGTGRTDTQYF. This chain joins TRBV6-4 and TRBJ2-3; 9 bases line up with TRBD1. V trimming: 7 bases; J trimming: 1 base; junction bases outside the gene matches: 9. Germline V gene data show CDR1 as MRHNA and CDR2 as SNTAGT. The CDR3 is 16 residues long.

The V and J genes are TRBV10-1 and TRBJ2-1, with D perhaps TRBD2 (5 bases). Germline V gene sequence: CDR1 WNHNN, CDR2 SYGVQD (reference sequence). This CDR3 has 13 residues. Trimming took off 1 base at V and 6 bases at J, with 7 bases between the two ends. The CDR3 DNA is TGCGCCAGCAGTGAGTATCGGGGCAATGAGCAGTTCTTC. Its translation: CASSEYRGNEQFF.

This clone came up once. In DNA, the CDR3 is TGTGCCAGCAGCCCCCGGGCAGGCTGGGGCTACACCTTC. This translates into CASSPRAGWGYTF. The chain employs TRBV5-5 and TRBJ1-2; D is ambiguous. Trimming pared 4 bases from V and 8 bases from J, leaving 15 bases between. The length of the CDR3 is 13 residues. CDR1 and CDR2 from the germline V gene are SGHKS and YYEKEE (reference sequence).

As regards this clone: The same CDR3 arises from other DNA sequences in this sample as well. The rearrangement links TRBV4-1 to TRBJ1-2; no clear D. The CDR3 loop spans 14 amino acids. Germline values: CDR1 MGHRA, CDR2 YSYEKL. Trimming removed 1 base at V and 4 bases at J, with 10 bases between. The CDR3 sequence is CASSQAPGSYGYTF. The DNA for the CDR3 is TGCGCCAGCAGCCAAGCTCCAGGCTCCTATGGCTACACCTTC.

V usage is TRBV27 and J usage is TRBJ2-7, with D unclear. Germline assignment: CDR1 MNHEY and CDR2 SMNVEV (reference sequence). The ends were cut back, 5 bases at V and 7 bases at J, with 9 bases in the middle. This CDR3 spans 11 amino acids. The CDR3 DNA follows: TGTGCCAGCAGTAACTGGGAAGAGCAGTACTTC. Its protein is CASSNWEEQYF.

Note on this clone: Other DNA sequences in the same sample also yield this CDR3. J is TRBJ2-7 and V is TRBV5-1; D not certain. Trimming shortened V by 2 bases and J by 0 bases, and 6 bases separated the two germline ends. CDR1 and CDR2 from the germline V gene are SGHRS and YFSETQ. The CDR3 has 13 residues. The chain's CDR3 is CASSFGVSYEQYF. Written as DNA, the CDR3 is TGCGCCAGCAGCTTTGGCGTCTCCTACGAGCAGTACTTC.

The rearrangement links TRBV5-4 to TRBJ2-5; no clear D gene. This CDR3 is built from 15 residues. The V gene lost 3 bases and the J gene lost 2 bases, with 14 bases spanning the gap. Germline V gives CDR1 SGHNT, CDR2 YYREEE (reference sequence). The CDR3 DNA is TGTGCCAGCAGCTCAACCCCGGAAATTCAAGAGACCCAGTACTTC. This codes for CASSSTPEIQETQYF.

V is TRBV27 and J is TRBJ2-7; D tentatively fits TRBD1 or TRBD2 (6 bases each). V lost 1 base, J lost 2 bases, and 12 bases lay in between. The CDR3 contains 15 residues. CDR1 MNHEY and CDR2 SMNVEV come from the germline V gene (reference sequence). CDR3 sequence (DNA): TGTGCCAGCAGTTTATGGGGGGCATACCCCTACGAGCAGTACTTC. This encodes CASSLWGAYPYEQYF.

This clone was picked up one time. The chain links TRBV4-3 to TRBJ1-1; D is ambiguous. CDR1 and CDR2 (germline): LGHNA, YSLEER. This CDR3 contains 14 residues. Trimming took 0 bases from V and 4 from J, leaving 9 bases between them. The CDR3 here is CASSQDEGFTEAFF. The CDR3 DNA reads TGCGCCAGCAGCCAAGATGAGGGTTTCACTGAAGCTTTCTTT.